This TCR beta chain is drawn from a study of T cell responses to AZD1222 COVID-19 vaccine. Overall study findings and caveats: White British donors predominated, females outnumbered males, and clonal diversity was possibly underestimated. Spike-specific TCR breadth and depth were elevated following two AZD1222 doses. None of the repertoires were sampled until the peak T cell response had passed.

Libraries were prepared by immunoSEQ multiplex PCR; TCRdb keeps only in-frame clonotypes and omits some of them. The table has about 120,000 clones, about nine tenths seen once. As for this clone: Its matching antigen is unknown.

Germline CDR1 LNHDA, CDR2 SQIVND (reference sequence). J gave up 0 bases and V 6 bases, and 12 bases lay outside the gene matches. The CDR3 spans 18 residues. The analysis combined second doses at about 4 or about 12 weeks. Source: peripheral blood, taken 28 days after the second AZD1222 dose. The TCR was taken from an adult who received the AZD1222 COVID-19 vaccine. This rearrangement joins TRBV19 to TRBJ2-3, with 10 positions matching TRBD1. The CDR3 DNA reads TGTGCCAGTAGCCCGAGGGACAGGGGAACCTCCAGCACAGATACGCAGTATTTT. It yields the protein CASSPRDRGTSSTDTQYF.